This T cell receptor beta chain was captured in a study of shared clonotypes between healthy human individuals. From germline, CDR1 is MGHDK and CDR2 SYGVNS. This CDR3 is built from 13 residues. V dropped 4 bases and J dropped 3 bases, with 10 bases sitting between them. The DNA input per sorted-subset replicate PCR was roughly 180 ng, corresponding to roughly 30,000 T cell genomes. Using immunoSEQ multiplex PCR, the repertoire was profiled, and TCRdb retains in-frame clones only, with some absent. The sample consists of about 1.1 million clones, 78% of them appearing once. The V gene is TRBV25-1, the J gene TRBJ2-7; D may be TRBD1 (6 bases). Sequencing input: memory CD4+ T cells from PBMCs. Subset described: CD45RA-negative fraction. The source of this sequence is a man aged 18-30 years in good health. Some clones in this sample may be carry-over from other donors' samples. The CDR3 nucleotides read TGTGCCAGCAGTGTTCCAGGGGTCTACGAGCAGTACTTC. Amino acids: CASSVPGVYEQYF.